A single sample is the source of the 14 T cell receptor beta chains below, sequenced in a study of tumor and adjacent non-tumor tissue in lung cancer. Three rounds of nested PCR, following a modified ARM-PCR protocol, produced the TCRbeta library. A single record per CDR3 protein comes from TCRdb applying MiXCR to the multiplex PCR reads. This sample has under 75,000 distinct CDR3 sequences, with 55% to 70% found just once. This sample's RNA came from whole unsorted tissue. This non-tumor lung sample came from over 3 cm beyond the tumor edge. What was sequenced was distant non-tumor lung tissue. All receptors derive from a woman in her 50s with non-small cell lung cancer.

A note on this clonotype: Mismatch with germline at one junction end may stem from a read error. The rearrangement joins TRBV18 to TRBJ1-1; perhaps TRBD1 as D (5 bases). The CDR3 is 16 residues long. The germline V gene has CDR1 KGHSH and CDR2 LQKENI. The CDR3 DNA is TGTGCCAGCTCAGCAGACAGTAACTTTATGAACGCTGAAGCTTTCTTT. Translation gives CASSADSNFMNAEAFF.

This clonotype was recorded at least ten times. V and J are TRBV6-1 and TRBJ2-5; no clear D. Germline lookup yields CDR1 MNHNS and CDR2 SASEGT. V was trimmed by 2 bases and J by 5 bases, leaving 9 bases between them. This CDR3 has 13 residues. In DNA, the CDR3 is TGTGCCAGCAGTGAAATACGGGCGGAGACCCAGTACTTC. This gives the protein CASSEIRAETQYF.

This rearrangement joins TRBV6-2 or TRBV6-3 to TRBJ1-1, with 7 positions matching TRBD1. The J segment lost 7 bases and the V segment lost 9 bases, leaving 17 bases of the junction unmatched. The V gene's germline CDR1 is MNHEY and CDR2 SVGEGT. The CDR3 runs 15 residues. The CDR3 loop reads CASSGDRDGYSEAFF. CDR3 sequence (DNA): TGTGCCAGTAGTGGTGACAGGGACGGGTACAGTGAAGCTTTCTTT.

This clonotype was observed at least ten times. The V gene is TRBV6-1, the J gene TRBJ2-7, with TRBD1 identical over 11 bases. The CDR3 totals 14 residues. Germline V gives CDR1 MNHNS, CDR2 SASEGT. V lost 4 bases and J lost 7; bases outside the gene matches: 6. CDR3 DNA: TGTGCCAGCAGTGCCGGACAGGGGGCATTGGAGCAGTACTTC. This sequence encodes CASSAGQGALEQYF.

By sample share, this clonotype is medium-sized (0.01 to 0.1%). The genes are TRBV11-2 and TRBJ2-1; 11 bases line up with TRBD2. In germline, CDR1 is SGHAT, CDR2 FQNNGV. The length of the CDR3 is 14 residues. The V segment lost 3 bases and the J segment 7 bases; nucleotides outside the gene matches: 2. Written as DNA, the CDR3 is TGTGCCAGCAGCTTCGGGACTAGCGGAAATGAGCAGTTCTTC. This codes for CASSFGTSGNEQFF.

On this clonotype: One end of the junction is discordant with germline, which a read error may explain. The genes are TRBV12-3 or TRBV12-4 and TRBJ1-3; no definite D call. This CDR3 is built from 12 residues. The CDR3, as DNA: TGTGCCAGCAGTTTTACTGGAAACGCCATATATTTT. Residues: CASSFTGNAIYF.

With regard to this clonotype: A clone one base away is much larger, so this may be a read error. The rearrangement joins TRBV20-1 to TRBJ1-2; no firm D call. Germline lookup yields CDR1 DFQATT and CDR2 SNEGSKA (reference sequence). V shed 6 bases and J shed 4 bases, with 12 bases lying between them. This CDR3 is 12 amino acids long. CDR3 region: CSARRQAYGYTF. CDR3 bases: TGCAGTGCACGAAGGCAGGCCTATGGCTACACCTTC.

Notes on this clonotype: A much larger clone lies a single base off, so this may be a read error. V and J are TRBV6-1 and TRBJ1-5; no clear D. Germline-derived CDR1 and CDR2 are MNHNS and SASEGT. The CDR3 extends over 13 amino acids. In DNA form, the CDR3 reads TGTACCAGCAGTGAATCTTCATATCAGCCCCAGCATTTT. It is translated as CTSSESSYQPQHF.

On this clonotype itself: The conserved phenylalanine or tryptophan normally closing the CDR3 is absent here, so this likely arose from a read error. This chain connects TRBV20-1 to TRBJ2-7; weak D call: TRBD2 (6 bases). In germline, CDR1 is DFQATT, CDR2 SNEGSKA (reference sequence). The CDR3 contains 15 residues. The V end was cut by 7 bases, the J end by 1 base, with 20 bases between. The CDR3 coding sequence is TGCAGTGGTAGTACGGGACTCGGCGATTCCTACGAGCAGTACTCC. Translating it yields CSGSTGLGDSYEQYS.

As for this clonotype: Relative to the germline gene, one junction end is altered; a read error may explain this. This chain joins TRBV20-1 and TRBJ1-1, with D possibly matching TRBD1 (6 bases). In germline, CDR1 is DFQATT, CDR2 SNEGSKA (reference sequence). This CDR3 spans 13 amino acids. The CDR3 coding sequence is TGCAGTGTTAGAGGACAGAGTATCACAGAATCTTTCTTT. It specifies CSVRGQSITESFF.

Worth noting for this clonotype: Likely a read error: the CDR3 ends without its conserved phenylalanine or tryptophan. The chain has TRBV4-2 and TRBJ1-4, with TRBD1 as a possible D gene (6 bases). The CDR3 covers 16 residues. CDR1 is LGHNA and CDR2 is YNFKEQ in the germline V gene. The DNA for the CDR3 is TGTGCCAGTAGCCCGTGGGGGGCACGAGATAATGAAAAACTGTTTTTG. Protein product: CASSPWGARDNEKLFL.

This clonotype has a count of ten or more. The V and J genes are TRBV6-6 and TRBJ2-5; D is possibly TRBD2 (7 bases). This CDR3 is 16 amino acids long. V was clipped by 2 bases and J by 2 bases, with 15 bases between them. CDR1 and CDR2 (germline): MNHNY, SVGAGI (reference sequence). The CDR3 protein is CASSYPQGRGQETQYF. The CDR3 DNA reads as TGTGCCAGCAGTTACCCCCAGGGGCGGGGGCAAGAGACCCAGTACTTC.

The J gene is TRBJ1-1, the V gene TRBV30; no definite D call. V gave up 3 bases and J gave up 1 base, with 18 bases separating them. This CDR3 contains 16 residues. Germline loops: CDR1 GTSNPN, CDR2 SVGIG (reference sequence). CDR3 residues: CAWRDYLGRRNTEAFF. The CDR3 DNA sequence: TGTGCCTGGAGGGATTACTTAGGCAGGCGGAACACTGAAGCTTTCTTT.

This clonotype was seen a few times. The V call is TRBV29-1, the J call TRBJ2-1, with unresolved D. With 7 bases removed from V and 4 bases from J, the gap between germline ends came to 17 bases. The CDR3 spans 14 residues. Per germline, CDR1 SQVTM and CDR2 ANQGSEA. CDR3 amino acids: CSADVPRRYNEQFF. CDR3 in DNA: TGCAGCGCTGATGTACCTAGGCGATACAATGAGCAGTTCTTC.